This T cell receptor beta chain is from a study of beta chain features in type 1 diabetes (dated by TCRdb to 2017 to 2018). Study-level background: Mean age, gender distribution, total cell number and subset yield did not differ between patients and healthy donors. A total of 107,917,701 sorted cells were examined across all samples, and RNA yield correlated strongly with the number of cells per subset. In the study, recently diagnosed type 1 diabetes patients and matched healthy donors were compared on the TCRB repertoires of their sorted circulating CD4+ T cell subsets. Regulatory and stem cell-like memory subsets were obtained from only 8 patients and roughly eight healthy donors, while naive and central memory subsets were obtained from all 28 donors.

A few counts support this clone. No antigen is known for it. No per-base quality is available; no much larger clone lies one base away. The CDR3, from cysteine to phenylalanine, totals 15 residues. Only the CDR3 DNA is retained, 45 bases long and in frame from the first base. Here V drops 2 bases and J drops 4 bases, and the junction holds 5 bases not matched to any gene. CDR1 and CDR2 (SEHNR, FQNEAQ) derive from the germline V gene (reference sequence). The High Capacity cDNA Reverse Transcription Kit was used to reverse transcribe all of the isolated RNA, meaning that expressed TCRB transcripts were what got sequenced. Deep immunoSEQ sequencing was performed on naive, central memory and regulatory T cell samples, with an average of roughly 4 million total reads per sample. Sorted cells were lysed in RLT buffer and RNA was extracted with DNase-treated RNeasy Micro or Mini kits, depending on cell number. To prevent cross-contamination, every cell subset was processed on its own, while patient and healthy donor samples were processed together. Using the immunoSEQ multiplex PCR, TCRB sequences were amplified from cDNA into 87-bp fragments spanning the CDR3 region. The amplicons were sequenced using the Illumina HiSeq platform. In the original analysis: PCR bias was corrected computationally using synthetic template baselines, and reads within Hamming distance 2 were collapsed, with unmergeable singletons discarded. By aligning reads against IMGT, V, D and J genes, CDR3 length, and insertions or deletions at six rearrangement sites were assigned. Clonotype counts were normalized to sorted cell number within each subset before computing true diversity and Gini coefficients with the tcR R package. The overlap coefficient, calculated on TCRB nucleotide sequences, was used to quantify repertoire sharing. TCRdb carries this immuneACCESS record with in-frame sequences only. Its versions omit some clonotypes, under half of them owing to an unresolved V gene in the studies checked, with the rest unexplained. V and J calls and clone size are as listed in that table; D and trimming were resolved from the DNA. The sample table contains 200,000 to 250,000 clones; only one count was recorded for 25% to 35% of them. 3% to 4% of the sample is taken by the ten largest.

A single peripheral blood draw of approximately 0.11 L on average was collected from each donor into heparinised tubes. A BD FACSAria II was used to sort naive, central memory, regulatory and stem cell-like memory CD4+ T cells with a panel that included CD45RO, CCR7, CD25, CD127, CD95 and CD27. Every sorted population had a purity above 95%. Right away, PBMCs were isolated by Lymphoprep density gradient centrifugation and were stained directly, with no culture step. Samples were stained and sorted in pairs, with one healthy donor and one patient per experiment, so that batch effects were minimized. What the authors observed across the whole study: Sequencing cDNA rather than genomic DNA could over-represent highly expressing activated cells, although activation and CD3 levels did not differ between groups. Shorter templates might have been favored by PCR, but patient and control samples were amplified and corrected together, so both groups would have been affected equally by any skew. In all four CD4+ subsets, TCRB CDR3 length was moderately but significantly shorter in type 1 diabetes patients. Fewer insertions and more nucleotide deletions at VDJ recombination sites were observed in patients with type 1 diabetes, implying thymic rearrangement abnormalities. Only small numbers of individuals were included in the HLA sub-analyses, which left unresolved whether HLA type had any influence on TCRB rearrangement. Naive, central memory and regulatory TCRB repertoires appeared to be more similar among patients than among healthy donors.

This clonotype was sampled from a young man in good health. The V gene is TRBV7-9 and the J gene is TRBJ2-3, with 8 bases in between that match TRBD2. Input material: central memory CD4+ T cells from blood. The DNA sequence reads TGTGCCAGCAGCTTACAAGCGGGAGAAGCAGATACGCAGTATTTT. Its protein is CASSLQAGEADTQYF.